This T cell receptor beta chain originates from a study of Graves' ophthalmopathy and Graves' hyperthyroidism. Study results and caveats: Most thyroid-expanded clonotypes exceeding 0.001 frequency were also found in blood.

With respect to this clonotype: As yet, its antigen is unknown. A much bigger clone sits one base away, suggesting this may be a read error.

Amplification of the TCR beta CDR3 regions used RNA transcripts (as template). First-round RT-PCR relied on HTBI primers, and a second-round multiplex PCR came next. TCRdb recomputed calls from the multiplex PCR reads with MiXCR, one row per CDR3 protein. The data contain 150,000 to 200,000 distinct CDR3 sequences, around two fifths of them singletons. Sequenced input: peripheral blood. The origin of this receptor is a man under 40 with Graves' ophthalmopathy.

The CDR3: CASTFLSGGTEAFF. The DNA for the CDR3 is TGTGCCAGCACTTTTCTTTCCGGTGGAACTGAAGCTTTCTTT. This rearrangement joins TRBV6-2 or TRBV6-3 to TRBJ1-1; no clear D gene. Germline lookup yields CDR1 MNHEY and CDR2 SVGEGT. With 7 bases removed from V and 5 bases from J, the gap between germline ends came to 17 bases. The CDR3 runs to 14 residues.